A single sample is the source of the 23 T cell receptor beta chains below, sequenced in a study of T cells in localized non-small cell lung cancer. Data came from immunoSEQ multiplex PCR; TCRdb stores just in-frame clones and leaves some out. In the table there are over 50,000 clones, roughly 90% of which are singletons. The sequencing here drew on peripheral blood, taken before any cancer treatment. Receptors originate from a woman between 40 and 69 years old with stage I lung adenocarcinoma.

CDR3 bases: TGCAGTGCTGGGGCCTGGGAGACCCAGTACTTC. This sequence encodes CSAGAWETQYF. V usage is TRBV20-1 and J usage is TRBJ2-5, with D perhaps matching TRBD1 (5 bases). CDR3 length: 11 residues. The germline CDR1 and CDR2 sequences are DFQATT and SNEGSKA (reference sequence). V shed 5 bases and J shed 5 bases, with 9 bases lying between them.

The V and J genes are TRBV5-4 and TRBJ2-1; TRBD2 agrees at 8 bases. The J segment lost 10 bases and the V segment lost 3 bases, leaving 3 bases of the junction unmatched. CDR1 SGHNT and CDR2 YYREEE come from the germline V gene (reference sequence). The CDR3 has 12 residues. CDR3: CASSSGGREQFF. The CDR3 coding sequence is TGTGCCAGCAGCTCGGGGGGGCGGGAGCAGTTCTTC.

The chain recombines TRBV7-2 with TRBJ2-5; TRBD2 is a possible D gene (5 bases). The CDR3 is 14 amino acids. Germline V CDR1 and CDR2: SGHTA, FQGNSA. V shed 3 bases and J shed 1 base, with 9 bases lying between them. CDR3 sequence reads: CASSFSGGQETQYF. The CDR3 DNA is TGTGCCAGCAGCTTTTCCGGAGGCCAAGAGACCCAGTACTTC.

V is TRBV5-1 and J is TRBJ1-1, with TRBD1 identical over 9 bases. This CDR3 is 16 amino acids long. V shed 5 bases, J shed 0 bases, and the junction held 8 bases outside the gene matches. The germline V gene has CDR1 SGHRS and CDR2 YFSETQ. The CDR3 spells CASSPGQGSLNTEAFF. The CDR3, as DNA: TGCGCCAGCAGTCCGGGACAGGGAAGCTTGAACACTGAAGCTTTCTTT.

The rearrangement uses TRBV7-6 and TRBJ1-3; 7 bases fit TRBD1. The CDR3 runs to 14 residues. With 1 base clipped from V and 9 bases from J, the junction kept 6 bases outside the gene matches. Germline V gene sequence: CDR1 SGHVS, CDR2 FNYEAQ. CDR3 residues: CASSLDTSGGTIYF. Here the CDR3 DNA reads TGTGCCAGCAGCTTAGATACCTCAGGGGGCACCATATATTTT.

This chain uses TRBV20-1 with TRBJ2-7; no definite D call. Per the germline V gene, CDR1 is DFQATT and CDR2 is SNEGSKA (reference sequence). The V gene lost 6 bases and the J gene lost 5 bases, with 11 bases spanning the gap. The CDR3 has 11 amino acids. CDR3 in DNA: TGCAGTGCCAAGGAACGGAACGAGCAGTACTTC. This codes for CSAKERNEQYF.

The V and J genes are TRBV13 and TRBJ2-7, with 10 bases that match TRBD2. The CDR3 loop spans 16 amino acids. V shed 6 bases, J shed 0 bases, and the junction held 8 bases outside the gene matches. CDR1 is PRHDT and CDR2 is FYEKMQ in the germline V gene (reference sequence). Written as DNA, the CDR3 is TGTGCCAGCAGACAAGTAGCGGGAGGATCCTCCTACGAGCAGTACTTC. The encoded protein is CASRQVAGGSSYEQYF. The entire variable domain, with the rest obtained from reference TRBV13 and TRBJ2-7, is as follows: AAGVIQSPRHLIKEKRETATLKCYPIPRHDTVYWYQQGPGQDPQFLISFYEKMQSDKGSIPDRFSAQQFSDYHSELNMSSLELGDSALYFCASRQVAGGSSYEQYFGPGTRLTVT.

J is TRBJ1-1 and V is TRBV19, with 8 bases identical to TRBD1. The germline V gene encodes CDR1 LNHDA and CDR2 SQIVND (reference sequence). With 5 bases clipped from V and 1 base from J, the junction kept 3 bases outside the gene matches. The CDR3 extends over 14 amino acids. CDR3 protein: CASSRQGKNTEAFF. CDR3 bases: TGTGCCAGTAGTCGACAGGGGAAGAACACTGAAGCTTTCTTT. Complete variable domain (other parts from reference TRBV19 and TRBJ1-1): DGGITQSPKYLFRKEGQNVTLSCEQNLNHDAMYWYRQDPGQGLRLIYYSQIVNDFQKGDIAEGYSVSREKKESFPLTVTSAQKNPTAFYLCASSRQGKNTEAFFGQGTRLTVV.

The chain joins TRBV11-2 to TRBJ1-2; D possibly corresponds to TRBD1 (5 bases). CDR1 is SGHAT and CDR2 is FQNNGV in the germline V gene. Between the trimmed V and J ends, which lost 5 bases and 1 base, there was a span of 11 bases. The CDR3 is 14 residues long. CDR3 residues: CASSPTEYNYGYTF. In nucleotides, the CDR3 is TGTGCCAGCAGCCCGACAGAATATAACTATGGCTACACCTTC.

The genes are TRBV6-1 and TRBJ2-7; D is undetermined. Germline V lookup: CDR1 MNHNS, CDR2 SASEGT. This CDR3 region has 15 residues. Trimming removed 1 base from V and 3 bases from J, with 13 bases in between. In DNA, the CDR3 is TGTGCCAGCAGTGAAGGGTACAGCGAAGTCTACGAGCAGTACTTC. As protein: CASSEGYSEVYEQYF.

The chain carries TRBV18 and TRBJ2-1; D might be TRBD1 or TRBD2, each matching 5 bases. The CDR3 covers 14 residues. V lost 0 bases and J 5 bases, leaving 8 bases between the germline ends. Germline V lookup: CDR1 KGHSH, CDR2 LQKENI. The CDR3 DNA is TGTGCCAGCTCACCACCGGGACCTCACAATGAGCAGTTCTTC. Translating it yields CASSPPGPHNEQFF. The full variable domain, with the rest looked up from reference TRBV18 and TRBJ2-1, is NAGVMQNPRHLVRRRGQEARLRCSPMKGHSHVYWYRQLPEEGLKFMVYLQKENIIDESGMPKERFSAEFPKEGPSILRIQQVVRGDSAAYFCASSPPGPHNEQFFGPGTRLTVL.

This clone has a single count. V gene TRBV9 combines with J gene TRBJ2-7, with TRBD1 matching 7 bases. The CDR3 length is 15 residues. CDR1 is SGDLS and CDR2 is YYNGEE in the germline V gene. J gave up 2 bases and V 0 bases, and 5 bases lay outside the gene matches. The CDR3 DNA reads TGTGCCAGCAGCGTAGCGGGCCAGGGGGCCTACGAGCAGTACTTC. It translates to CASSVAGQGAYEQYF.

This clone was seen only once. This chain uses TRBV28 with TRBJ1-2; the match to TRBD1 covers 7 bases. V lost 8 bases, J lost 4 bases, and 13 bases stayed unmatched. The germline V gene has CDR1 MDHEN and CDR2 SYDVKM. The CDR3 extends over 15 amino acids. CDR3 nucleotides: TGTGCCAGCGCGCCCGGGACAGTTCCATCCTATGGCTACACCTTC. It yields the protein CASAPGTVPSYGYTF.

This clone came up once. The DNA for the CDR3 is TGTGCCAGCAGCGCGGACAGGGGGGTGTATGGCTACACCTTC. It translates to CASSADRGVYGYTF. The genes are TRBV9 and TRBJ1-2, with 10 bases fitting TRBD1. V lost 3 bases to trimming and J lost 5 bases; unmatched junction nucleotides: 4. This CDR3 has 14 residues. CDR1 SGDLS and CDR2 YYNGEE come from the germline V gene.

The chain is built from TRBV11-2 and TRBJ1-4, with 8 positions matching TRBD1. V dropped 5 bases and J dropped 3; count of bases not matched to a gene: 8. This CDR3 is built from 16 residues. Per the germline V gene, CDR1 is SGHAT and CDR2 is FQNNGV. The CDR3 loop is CASSRQGANPNEKLFF. For the CDR3, the DNA is TGTGCCAGCAGCCGGCAGGGGGCCAACCCTAATGAAAAACTGTTTTTT.

This rearrangement joins TRBV5-6 to TRBJ2-5, with D possibly matching TRBD1 (5 bases). Germline V CDR1 and CDR2: SGHDT, YYEEEE. The CDR3 has 14 amino acids. V lost 0 bases to trimming and J lost 1 base, with 7 bases between them. CDR3: CASSLDRLQETQYF. In DNA, the CDR3 is TGTGCCAGCAGCTTGGACAGGCTCCAAGAGACCCAGTACTTC.

This clone was detected once. The chain carries TRBV4-3 and TRBJ2-7; D may correspond to TRBD1 or TRBD2 (5 bases each). Trimming left V 1 base short and J 4 bases short, with 14 bases between. Germline V gene sequence: CDR1 LGHNA, CDR2 YSLEER. The CDR3 contains 15 residues. CDR3 loop: CASSQGAGTDYEQYF. CDR3 nucleotides: TGCGCCAGCAGCCAAGGGGCAGGGACCGATTACGAGCAGTACTTC.

The sample holds a few counts of this clone. J is TRBJ2-2 and V is TRBV9; either TRBD1 or TRBD2 may fit D (5 bases each). CDR3 length equals 15 residues. In germline, CDR1 is SGDLS, CDR2 YYNGEE. V was cut by 4 bases and J by 6 bases, with 16 bases left in between. In DNA, the CDR3 is TGTGCCAGCAGCTCCCAGGGAACAGCGGCCGGGGAGCTGTTTTTT. Translating it yields CASSSQGTAAGELFF.

The chain is built from TRBV28 and TRBJ2-7, with no clear D. V lost 6 bases to trimming and J lost 3 bases, with 9 bases between them. This CDR3 spans 12 amino acids. CDR1 MDHEN and CDR2 SYDVKM come from the germline V gene. CDR3 bases: TGTGCCAGCAGGTCGCCCCTCTACGAGCAGTACTTC. The encoded protein is CASRSPLYEQYF.

The chain combines TRBV20-1 with TRBJ2-7; no firm D call. Germline V gives CDR1 DFQATT, CDR2 SNEGSKA (reference sequence). V shed 4 bases and J shed 5 bases, with 6 bases lying between them. This CDR3 is built from 10 residues. The CDR3 is CSATPDEQYF. The DNA for the CDR3 is TGCAGTGCTACCCCCGACGAGCAGTACTTC.

This sequence joins TRBV10-3 and TRBJ1-1, with a tentative D call TRBD1 (5 bases). Per the germline V gene, CDR1 is ENHRY and CDR2 is SYGVKD. The CDR3 covers 14 residues. V gave up 5 bases and J gave up 1 base, with 11 bases separating them. CDR3 bases: TGTGCCATCAGTCCGGGGCAATCGAACACTGAAGCTTTCTTT. This translates into CAISPGQSNTEAFF.

V gene TRBV5-1 combines with J gene TRBJ1-2; the D gene is possibly TRBD1 (5 bases). The ends were cut back, 6 bases at V and 4 bases at J, with 16 bases in the middle. The CDR3 consists of 14 residues. Germline V gene data show CDR1 as SGHRS and CDR2 as YFSETQ. CDR3 DNA sequence: TGCGCCAGCACCCCACCGGGACGGCTCTATGGCTACACCTTC. Residues: CASTPPGRLYGYTF.

This clone appeared a few times. V usage is TRBV2 and J usage is TRBJ2-6, with D unclear. V was clipped by 5 bases and J by 5 bases, with 13 bases between them. The CDR3 runs to 15 residues. Germline loops: CDR1 SNHLY, CDR2 FYNNEI. The CDR3 region has the DNA TGTGCCAGCAGTAAGATACAAAGTCGGGCCAACGTCCTGACTTTC. Its protein is CASSKIQSRANVLTF. Full variable domain (remainder filled in from reference TRBV2 and TRBJ2-6): EPEVTQTPSHQVTQMGQEVILRCVPISNHLYFYWYRQILGQKVEFLVSFYNNEISEKSEIFDDQFSVERPDGSNFTLKIRSTKLEDSAMYFCASSKIQSRANVLTFGAGSRLTVL.